The entry below describes one T cell receptor beta chain. Its specificity is not known. A read error may produce the germline difference seen at one junction end. These data belong to a study of cytomegalovirus exposure and HLA in healthy donors. Study-wide results and caveats: What a later analysis showed was that several of the most significant clusters appeared linked to common viral pathogens. Presence/absence analyses treated sequencing depth as roughly uniform across donors.

The CDR3 length is 14 residues. Germline loops: CDR1 MDHEN, CDR2 SYDVKM. PCR used 60 Vbeta primers and 13 Jbeta primers. Assay used: immunoSEQ multiplex PCR; TCRdb lists only in-frame clones, some missing. This table has around 230,000 clones, about 81% appearing once. The material sequenced was PBMCs. V and J are TRBV28 and TRBJ1-4; 10 bases map to TRBD1. The sequence was obtained from a man aged 35 to 55 in good health and CMV-seropositive. The chain's CDR3 is CASGLTGGNEKLFF. CDR3 nucleotide sequence: TGTGCCAGCGGTTTGACAGGGGGCAATGAAAAACTGTTTTTT.